A selection of T cell receptor beta chains follows, all from one sample in a study of beta chain features in type 1 diabetes. The protocol was immunoSEQ multiplex PCR, while the TCRdb copy is restricted to in-frame clones and leaves out a portion. This table has 630,000 or so clones, more than 13% appearing once. The specimen was naive CD4+ T cells from blood. The receptors derive from a man between 18 and 35 years old with type 1 diabetes. Both conserved end residues are part of each CDR3. Fields, in order: V gene, D gene, J gene, clone size, CDR3 protein, CDR3 DNA. The D gene is left open where the match is weak. Size is omitted from some rows. Given values are once, few, many or a class for expanded clones.

TRBV7-7	TRBD1	TRBJ2-5	.	CASSQSGQQETQYF	TGTGCTAGCAGCCAATCGGGACAGCAAGAGACCCAGTACTTC
TRBV19	TRBD1	TRBJ1-1	few	CASSNSGTAEAFF	TGTGCCAGTAGCAACTCCGGGACAGCCGAAGCTTTCTTT
TRBV9	.	TRBJ1-3	.	CASSPRTAPGNTIYF	TGTGCCAGCAGCCCTCGGACAGCACCTGGAAACACCATATATTTT
TRBV7-2	.	TRBJ1-1	few	CASSLALGNTEAFF	TGTGCCAGCAGCTTAGCGCTCGGGAACACTGAAGCTTTCTTT
TRBV7-2	.	TRBJ2-5	.	CASSLGAPLQETQYF	TGTGCCAGCAGCTTAGGGGCGCCTCTTCAAGAGACCCAGTACTTC
TRBV7-9	.	TRBJ1-1	few	CASSSKGGFAEAFF	TGTGCCAGCAGCTCCAAAGGGGGTTTCGCTGAAGCTTTCTTT
TRBV18	.	TRBJ1-2	.	CASSPSLGLDGYTF	TGTGCCAGCTCACCGAGCTTGGGGTTAGATGGCTACACCTTC
TRBV14	TRBD1	TRBJ2-7	.	CASSPGTGPYEQYF	TGTGCCAGCAGCCCCGGGACAGGGCCCTACGAGCAGTACTTC
TRBV28	TRBD1	TRBJ2-7	few	CASSKPGQGFYEQYF	TGTGCCAGCAGTAAACCGGGACAGGGCTTCTACGAGCAGTACTTC
TRBV2	TRBD1	TRBJ1-1	few	CASHQGGTEAFF	TGTGCCAGCCATCAGGGGGGGACTGAAGCTTTCTTT
TRBV9	.	TRBJ1-2	few	CASSSYRDNYGYTF	TGTGCCAGCAGCTCATACAGGGATAACTATGGCTACACCTTC
TRBV30	TRBD2	TRBJ2-1	few	CAWSVPAGGRQFF	TGTGCCTGGAGTGTACCAGCGGGGGGGCGGCAGTTCTTC
TRBV2	.	TRBJ2-3	.	CASSVTRNTDTQYF	TGTGCCAGCAGTGTCACACGTAACACAGATACGCAGTATTTT
TRBV29-1	TRBD2	TRBJ2-3	few	CSVVAGGPTDTQYF	TGCAGCGTTGTTGCGGGAGGGCCCACAGATACGCAGTATTTT
TRBV7-2	TRBD1	TRBJ1-1	few	CASSPRTGGLNTEAFF	TGTGCCAGCAGCCCCCGGACAGGGGGCCTGAACACTGAAGCTTTCTTT
TRBV29-1	.	TRBJ1-4	few	CSVLRGSEKLFF	TGCAGCGTTCTTAGGGGGAGTGAAAAACTGTTTTTT
TRBV18	TRBD2	TRBJ2-5	few	CASSNMLLAEETQYF	TGTGCCAGCTCAAACATGTTACTAGCGGAAGAGACCCAGTACTTC
TRBV4-1	TRBD2	TRBJ2-1	few	CASSRLGRDLGNEQFF	TGCGCCAGCAGCCGACTGGGGAGGGACTTGGGAAATGAGCAGTTCTTC
TRBV30	TRBD2	TRBJ2-7	.	CAFSQSGAYEQYF	TGTGCCTTCTCACAAAGCGGGGCCTACGAGCAGTACTTC
TRBV25-1	.	TRBJ2-2	.	CASSERVSTGELFF	TGTGCCAGCAGTGAACGGGTCAGCACCGGGGAGCTGTTTTTT
TRBV5-6	TRBD2	TRBJ2-3	few	CASSQLATSTDTQYF	TGTGCCAGCAGCCAACTAGCGACCAGCACAGATACGCAGTATTTT
TRBV23-1	.	TRBJ1-2	few	CASSSWTGYTF	TGCGCCAGCAGTTCCTGGACCGGCTACACCTTC
TRBV29-1	TRBD2	TRBJ2-7	few	CSVSPGLAAFEQYF	TGCAGCGTAAGCCCGGGACTAGCAGCTTTCGAGCAGTACTTC
TRBV9	.	TRBJ2-7	few	CASSQRGESAYEQYF	TGTGCCAGCAGCCAGAGAGGGGAGTCCGCCTACGAGCAGTACTTC
TRBV27	.	TRBJ2-7	.	CASSSRQGSYEQYF	TGTGCCAGCAGTTCCCGCCAGGGTTCCTACGAGCAGTACTTC
TRBV29-1	.	TRBJ2-7	.	CSFGGSLRNEQYF	TGCAGCTTTGGAGGGTCCCTTAGGAACGAGCAGTACTTC
TRBV19	TRBD2	TRBJ2-1	few	CASSPLAGGPKFF	TGTGCCAGTAGCCCACTAGCGGGGGGGCCGAAGTTCTTC
TRBV27	TRBD2	TRBJ2-3	.	CASSPDTSRLADSTDTQYF	TGTGCCAGCAGTCCGGACACCTCTAGACTAGCGGATAGCACAGATACGCAGTATTTT
TRBV13	.	TRBJ2-3	.	CASSLKQAGMTDTQYF	TGTGCCAGCAGCTTAAAACAGGCCGGGATGACAGATACGCAGTATTTT
TRBV2	TRBD2	TRBJ2-3	few	CASSEGLAGDTQYF	TGTGCCAGCAGTGAAGGGTTAGCGGGAGATACGCAGTATTTT
TRBV7-2	.	TRBJ2-5	.	CASSPRGPQETQYF	TGTGCCAGCAGCCCACGGGGGCCCCAAGAGACCCAGTACTTC
TRBV29-1	TRBD2	TRBJ2-7	.	CSFRLAGGYEQYF	TGCAGCTTCCGACTAGCGGGAGGGTACGAGCAGTACTTC
TRBV6-6	TRBD1	TRBJ2-3	few	CASSLGQGAADTQYF	TGTGCCAGCAGTCTGGGACAGGGGGCAGCAGATACGCAGTATTTT
TRBV5-6	.	TRBJ2-7	.	CASSFYRVSEQYF	TGTGCCAGCAGCTTTTACAGGGTAAGCGAGCAGTACTTC
TRBV27	TRBD2	TRBJ2-7	few	CASSRTSGSYEQYF	TGTGCCAGCAGTCGGACTAGCGGATCCTACGAGCAGTACTTC
TRBV28	TRBD2	TRBJ2-5	few	CASSSNYESIAGGTQYF	TGTGCCAGCAGTTCAAATTACGAATCTATAGCGGGGGGGACCCAGTACTTC
TRBV28	.	TRBJ2-5	.	CASTQVGRRRSQETQYF	TGTGCCAGCACTCAGGTAGGGAGGCGGAGGAGCCAAGAGACCCAGTACTTC
TRBV30	TRBD2	TRBJ2-7	few	CAWSGGLDHEQYF	TGTGCCTGGAGTGGGGGACTAGACCACGAGCAGTACTTC
TRBV4-3	TRBD1	TRBJ1-2	few	CASSQEGQGVGGYTF	TGCGCCAGCAGCCAAGAAGGACAGGGGGTGGGCGGCTACACCTTC